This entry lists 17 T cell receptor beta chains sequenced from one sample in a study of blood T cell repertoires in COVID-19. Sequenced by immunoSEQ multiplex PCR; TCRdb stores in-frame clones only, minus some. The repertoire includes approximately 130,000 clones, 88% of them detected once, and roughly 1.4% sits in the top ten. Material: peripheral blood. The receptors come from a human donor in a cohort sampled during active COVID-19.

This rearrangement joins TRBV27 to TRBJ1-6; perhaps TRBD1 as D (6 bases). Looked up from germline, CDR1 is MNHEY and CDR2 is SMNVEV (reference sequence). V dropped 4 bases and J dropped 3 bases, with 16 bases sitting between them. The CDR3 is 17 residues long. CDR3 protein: CASSSRGLTLYNSPLHF. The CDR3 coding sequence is TGTGCCAGCAGTTCCAGGGGCCTTACTCTCTATAATTCACCCCTCCACTTT.

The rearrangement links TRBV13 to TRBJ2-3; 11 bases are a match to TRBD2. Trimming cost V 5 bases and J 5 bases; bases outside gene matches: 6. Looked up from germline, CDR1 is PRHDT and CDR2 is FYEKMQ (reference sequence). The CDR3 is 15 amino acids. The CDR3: CASSGSGGAIDTQYF. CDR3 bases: TGTGCCAGCAGCGGTAGCGGGGGGGCGATAGATACGCAGTATTTT.

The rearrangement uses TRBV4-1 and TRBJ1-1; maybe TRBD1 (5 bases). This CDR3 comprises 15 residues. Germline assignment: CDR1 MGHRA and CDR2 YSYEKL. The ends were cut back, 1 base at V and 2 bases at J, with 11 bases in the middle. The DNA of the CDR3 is TGCGCCAGCAGCCAAGTGAGGGGACTCAACACTGAAGCTTTCTTT. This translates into CASSQVRGLNTEAFF.

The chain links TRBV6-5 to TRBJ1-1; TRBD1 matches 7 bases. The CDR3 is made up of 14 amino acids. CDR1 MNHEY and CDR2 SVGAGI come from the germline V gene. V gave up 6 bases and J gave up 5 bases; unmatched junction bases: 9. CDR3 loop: CASRLTGWKTEAFF. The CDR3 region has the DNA TGTGCCAGCAGACTGACAGGGTGGAAGACTGAAGCTTTCTTT.

In nucleotides, the CDR3 is TGTGCCAGCAGTTTATCAGGAACAGGGGGCACTGAAGCTTTCTTT. Translating it yields CASSLSGTGGTEAFF. The chain carries TRBV27 and TRBJ1-1; 8 nucleotides match TRBD1. Germline CDR1 MNHEY, CDR2 SMNVEV (reference sequence). CDR3 size: 15 residues. V lost 0 bases, J lost 4 bases, and 4 bases stayed unmatched.

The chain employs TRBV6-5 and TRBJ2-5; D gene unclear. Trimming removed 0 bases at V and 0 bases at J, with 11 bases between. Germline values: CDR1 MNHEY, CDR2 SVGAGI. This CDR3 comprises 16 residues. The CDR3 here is CASSYSYTVNQETQYF. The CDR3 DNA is TGTGCCAGCAGTTACTCTTACACAGTAAACCAAGAGACCCAGTACTTC.

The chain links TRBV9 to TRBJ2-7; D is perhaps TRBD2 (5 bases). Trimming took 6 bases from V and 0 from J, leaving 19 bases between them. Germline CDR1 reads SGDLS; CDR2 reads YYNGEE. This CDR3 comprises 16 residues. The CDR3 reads CASIRPRADHSYEQYF. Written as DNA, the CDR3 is TGTGCCAGCATCCGCCCCCGAGCGGACCACTCCTACGAGCAGTACTTC.

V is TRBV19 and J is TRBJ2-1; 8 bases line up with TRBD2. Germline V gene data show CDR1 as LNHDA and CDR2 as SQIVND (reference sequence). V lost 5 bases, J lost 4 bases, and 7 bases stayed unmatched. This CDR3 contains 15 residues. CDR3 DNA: TGTGCCAGTAGTCACGACTCTAGCGGGTACAATGAGCAGTTCTTC. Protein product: CASSHDSSGYNEQFF.

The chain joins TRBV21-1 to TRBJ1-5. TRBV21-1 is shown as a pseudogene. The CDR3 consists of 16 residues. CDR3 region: CASTSLRAGPNQPQHF. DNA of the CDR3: TGTGCCAGCACCTCCTTGAGGGCCGGACCCAATCAGCCCCAGCATTTT.

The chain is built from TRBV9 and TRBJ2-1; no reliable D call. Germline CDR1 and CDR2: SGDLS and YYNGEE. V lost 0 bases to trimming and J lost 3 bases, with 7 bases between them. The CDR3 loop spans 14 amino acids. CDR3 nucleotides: TGTGCCAGCAGCGTAGTTGATAGCTACAATGAGCAGTTCTTC. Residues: CASSVVDSYNEQFF.

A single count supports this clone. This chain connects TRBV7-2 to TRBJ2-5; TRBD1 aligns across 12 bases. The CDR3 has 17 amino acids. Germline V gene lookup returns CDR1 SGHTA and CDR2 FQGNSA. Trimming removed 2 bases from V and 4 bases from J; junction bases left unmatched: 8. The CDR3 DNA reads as TGTGCCAGCAGCTTATTTCTGGGACAGGGGGCGAGAGAGACCCAGTACTTC. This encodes CASSLFLGQGARETQYF.

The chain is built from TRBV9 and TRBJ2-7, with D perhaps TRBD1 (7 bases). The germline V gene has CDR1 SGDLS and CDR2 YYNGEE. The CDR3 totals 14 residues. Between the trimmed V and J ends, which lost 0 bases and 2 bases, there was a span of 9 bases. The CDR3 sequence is CASSVGGTAYEQYF. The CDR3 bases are TGTGCCAGCAGCGTAGGCGGGACAGCCTACGAGCAGTACTTC.

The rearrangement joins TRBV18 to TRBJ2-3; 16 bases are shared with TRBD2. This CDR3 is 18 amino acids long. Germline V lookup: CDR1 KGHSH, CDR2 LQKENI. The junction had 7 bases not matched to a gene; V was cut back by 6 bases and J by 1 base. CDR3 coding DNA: TGTGCCAGCTCCCGGGGGACTAGCGGGAGGGCCGGCACAGATACGCAGTATTTT. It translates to CASSRGTSGRAGTDTQYF.

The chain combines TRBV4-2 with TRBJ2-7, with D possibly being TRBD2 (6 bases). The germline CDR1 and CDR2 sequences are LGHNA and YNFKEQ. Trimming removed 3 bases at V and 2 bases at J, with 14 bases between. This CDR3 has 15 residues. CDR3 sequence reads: CASSHTGRGTYEQYF. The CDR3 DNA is TGTGCCAGCAGCCACACGGGACGCGGGACCTACGAGCAGTACTTC.

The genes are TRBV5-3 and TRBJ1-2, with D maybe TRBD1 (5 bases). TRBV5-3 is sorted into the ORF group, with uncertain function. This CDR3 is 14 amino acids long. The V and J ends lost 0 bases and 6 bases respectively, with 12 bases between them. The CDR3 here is CARSLDQGQDGYTF. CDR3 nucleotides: TGTGCCAGAAGCTTGGATCAGGGCCAGGATGGCTACACCTTC.

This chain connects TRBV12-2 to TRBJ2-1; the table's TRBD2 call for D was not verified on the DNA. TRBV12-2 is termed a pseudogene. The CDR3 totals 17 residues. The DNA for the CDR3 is TGTGCAAGTCGCTTATCCAGCGGGAAGTATCCAGTTTCGTCTTGGTTCTTC. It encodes CASRLSSGKYPVSSWFF.

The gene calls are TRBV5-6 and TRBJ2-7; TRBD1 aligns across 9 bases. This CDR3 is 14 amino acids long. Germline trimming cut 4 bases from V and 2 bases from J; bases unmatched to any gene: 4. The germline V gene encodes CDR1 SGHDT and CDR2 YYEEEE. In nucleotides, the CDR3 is TGTGCCAGCAGCCGAGGACAGGGGCCCTACGAGCAGTACTTC. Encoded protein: CASSRGQGPYEQYF.